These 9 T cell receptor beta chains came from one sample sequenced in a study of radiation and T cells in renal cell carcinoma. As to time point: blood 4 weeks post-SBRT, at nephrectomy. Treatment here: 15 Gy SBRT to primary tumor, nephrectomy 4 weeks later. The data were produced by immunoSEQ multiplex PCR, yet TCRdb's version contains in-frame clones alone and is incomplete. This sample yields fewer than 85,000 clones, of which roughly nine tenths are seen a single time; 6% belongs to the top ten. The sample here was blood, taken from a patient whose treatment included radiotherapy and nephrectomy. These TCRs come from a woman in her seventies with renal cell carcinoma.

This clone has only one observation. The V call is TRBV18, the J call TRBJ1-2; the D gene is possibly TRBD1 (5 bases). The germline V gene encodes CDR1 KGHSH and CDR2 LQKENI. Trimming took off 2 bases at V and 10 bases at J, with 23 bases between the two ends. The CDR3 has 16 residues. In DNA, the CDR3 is TGTGCCAGCTCACCAATTTTCGAAGTTTCCGGGACGGACTACACCTTC. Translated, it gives CASSPIFEVSGTDYTF.

The chain's CDR3 is CARSLTGANTQYF. The CDR3 DNA follows: TGTGCCAGAAGCCTCACCGGGGCGAATACGCAGTATTTT. The rearrangement joins TRBV5-3 to TRBJ2-3; D may correspond to TRBD1 or TRBD2 (5 bases each). TRBV5-3 is classed as an ORF, of uncertain function. The CDR3 length is 13 residues. Trimming took off 4 bases at V and 7 bases at J, with 13 bases between the two ends.

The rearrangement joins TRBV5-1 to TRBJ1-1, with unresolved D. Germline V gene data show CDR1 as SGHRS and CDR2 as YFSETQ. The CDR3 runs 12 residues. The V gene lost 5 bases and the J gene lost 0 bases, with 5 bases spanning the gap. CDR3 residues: CASRRMNTEAFF. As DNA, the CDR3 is TGCGCCAGCAGACGGATGAACACTGAAGCTTTCTTT. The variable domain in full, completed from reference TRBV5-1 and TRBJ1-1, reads KAGVTQTPRYLIKTRGQQVTLSCSPISGHRSVSWYQQTPGQGLQFLFEYFSETQRNKGNFPGRFSGRQFSNSRSEMNVSTLELGDSALYLCASRRMNTEAFFGQGTRLTVV.

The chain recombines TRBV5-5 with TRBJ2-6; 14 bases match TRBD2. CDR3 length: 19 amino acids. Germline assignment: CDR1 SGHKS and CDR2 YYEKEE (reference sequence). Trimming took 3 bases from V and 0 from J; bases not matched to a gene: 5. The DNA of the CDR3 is TGTGCCAGCAGCTCGGGACTAGCGGGGGTCGGCTCTGGGGCCAACGTCCTGACTTTC. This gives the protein CASSSGLAGVGSGANVLTF.

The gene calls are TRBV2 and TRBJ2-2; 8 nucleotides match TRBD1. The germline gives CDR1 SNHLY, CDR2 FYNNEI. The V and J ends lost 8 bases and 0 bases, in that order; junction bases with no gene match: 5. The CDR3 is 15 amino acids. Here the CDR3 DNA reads TGTGCCAGCGCTAAGACAGGGGCGAACACCGGGGAGCTGTTTTTT. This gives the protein CASAKTGANTGELFF.

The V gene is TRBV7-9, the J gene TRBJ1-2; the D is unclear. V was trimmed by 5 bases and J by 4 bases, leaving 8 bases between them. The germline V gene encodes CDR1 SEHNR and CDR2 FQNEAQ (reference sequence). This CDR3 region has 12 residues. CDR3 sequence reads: CASSPPIYGYTF. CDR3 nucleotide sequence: TGTGCCAGCAGCCCCCCGATCTATGGCTACACCTTC.

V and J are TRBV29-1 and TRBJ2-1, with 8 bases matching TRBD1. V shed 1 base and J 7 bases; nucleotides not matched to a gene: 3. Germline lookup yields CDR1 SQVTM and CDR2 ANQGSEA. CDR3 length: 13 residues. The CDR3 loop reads CSVEGQGFNEQFF. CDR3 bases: TGCAGCGTTGAAGGACAGGGGTTTAATGAGCAGTTCTTC.

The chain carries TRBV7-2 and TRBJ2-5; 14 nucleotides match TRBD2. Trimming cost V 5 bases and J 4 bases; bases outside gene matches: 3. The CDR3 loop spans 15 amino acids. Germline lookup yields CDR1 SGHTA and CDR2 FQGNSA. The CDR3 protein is CASSHGLAGGETQYF. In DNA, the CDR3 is TGTGCCAGCAGCCACGGACTAGCGGGGGGAGAGACCCAGTACTTC.

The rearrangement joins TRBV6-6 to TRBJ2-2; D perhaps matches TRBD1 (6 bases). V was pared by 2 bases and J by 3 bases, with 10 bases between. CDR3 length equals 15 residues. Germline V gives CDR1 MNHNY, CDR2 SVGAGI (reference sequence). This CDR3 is CASSYLAGDTGELFF. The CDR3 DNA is TGTGCCAGCAGTTACCTGGCAGGGGACACCGGGGAGCTGTTTTTT.